The 3 T cell receptor beta chains below come from one sample, sequenced in a study of regulatory T cells in long-lasting Graves disease. With iRepertoire HTBI primers and Arm-PCR of CDR3 regions, TCR beta libraries were built. TCRdb reprocessed the multiplex PCR reads with MiXCR, giving one entry per CDR3 protein. The sample has about 560,000 distinct CDR3 sequences; around 16% are singletons. The time point here: newly diagnosed GD, antithyroid drugs for less than 3 months. PBMC RNA was the source of the TCR library. These data were also filed under a second study, of T cells in Graves' hyperthyroidism and ophthalmopathy.

The input for sequencing was peripheral blood mononuclear cells (PBMCs), taken at new diagnosis, from a patient treated with antithyroid drugs. These receptors came from a young man with Graves disease.

This sequence joins TRBV5-1 and TRBJ2-4; 8 bases are a match to TRBD1. The germline CDR1 and CDR2 sequences are SGHRS and YFSETQ. The CDR3 extends over 16 amino acids. The junction had 4 bases not matched to a gene; V was cut back by 2 bases and J by 0 bases. This chain's CDR3 is CASSFGQGSAKNIQYF. In DNA, the CDR3 is TGCGCCAGCAGCTTCGGACAGGGCTCAGCCAAAAACATTCAGTACTTC.

This clonotype was observed at least ten times. The V and J genes are TRBV7-2 and TRBJ2-2; no clear D. With 5 bases removed from V and 7 bases from J, the gap between germline ends came to 11 bases. CDR1 and CDR2 (germline): SGHTA, FQGNSA. The CDR3 is 13 residues long. This CDR3 reads CASSPRTVGELFF. As DNA, the CDR3 is TGTGCCAGCAGCCCCCGGACCGTCGGGGAGCTGTTTTTT.

In its sample, this clonotype was seen many times. The chain couples TRBV2 to TRBJ1-4, with D uncertain. The CDR3 extends over 15 amino acids. The germline CDR1 and CDR2 sequences are SNHLY and FYNNEI. The CDR3 DNA is TGTGCAACAGCGGCGGACGCTATAACGAATGAAAAACTGTTTTTT. Its protein is CATAADAITNEKLFF.